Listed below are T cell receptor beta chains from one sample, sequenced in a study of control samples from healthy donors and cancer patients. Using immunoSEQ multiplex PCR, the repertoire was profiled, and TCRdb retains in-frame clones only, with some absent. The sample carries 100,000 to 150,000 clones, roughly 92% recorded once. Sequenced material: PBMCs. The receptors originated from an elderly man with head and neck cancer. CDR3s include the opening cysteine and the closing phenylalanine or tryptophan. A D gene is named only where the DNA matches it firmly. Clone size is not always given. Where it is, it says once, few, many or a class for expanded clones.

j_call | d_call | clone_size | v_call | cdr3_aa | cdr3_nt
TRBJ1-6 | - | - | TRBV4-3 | CASSQVGRESPLHF | TGCGCCAGCAGCCAAGTGGGCAGGGAGTCACCCCTCCACTTT
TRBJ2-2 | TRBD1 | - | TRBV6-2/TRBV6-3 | CASSYSIDPRDREVGELFF | TGTGCCAGCAGTTACTCGATTGATCCGCGGGACAGGGAAGTCGGGGAGCTGTTTTTT
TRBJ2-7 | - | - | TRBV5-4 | CASSPPRGSSYEQYF | TGTGCCAGCAGCCCACCAAGGGGATCCTCCTACGAGCAGTACTTC
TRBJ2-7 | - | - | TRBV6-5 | CASSRSTSSYEQYF | TGTGCCAGCAGCCGCTCGACTAGCTCCTACGAGCAGTACTTC
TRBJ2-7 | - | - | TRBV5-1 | CASSLEWTSEQYF | TGCGCCAGCAGCTTGGAGTGGACATCTGAGCAGTACTTC
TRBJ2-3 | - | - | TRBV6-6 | CASSPRGISTDTQYF | TGTGCCAGCAGTCCAAGAGGGATAAGCACAGATACGCAGTATTTT
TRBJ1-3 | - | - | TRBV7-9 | CASSLEGVSGNTIYF | TGTGCCAGCAGCTTAGAAGGGGTCTCTGGAAACACCATATATTTT
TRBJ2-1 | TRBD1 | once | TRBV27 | CASSTIRDRISYNEQFF | TGTGCCAGCAGTACGATCCGGGACAGGATTTCCTACAATGAGCAGTTCTTC
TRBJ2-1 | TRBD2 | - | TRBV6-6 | CASSHTPSGGAANEQFF | TGTGCCAGCAGTCACACACCTAGCGGGGGGGCGGCCAATGAGCAGTTCTTC
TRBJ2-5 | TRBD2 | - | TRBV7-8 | CASSLVFRDSGSSGGQETQYF | TGTGCCAGCAGCTTAGTTTTTCGTGATTCGGGTAGTAGCGGGGGCCAAGAGACCCAGTACTTC
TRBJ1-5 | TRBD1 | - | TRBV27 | CASRMTGGNQPQHF | TGTGCCAGCAGGATGACAGGGGGCAATCAGCCCCAGCATTTT
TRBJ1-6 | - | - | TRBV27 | CASSLMGPDSPLHF | TGTGCCAGCAGTTTAATGGGTCCCGATTCACCCCTCCACTTT
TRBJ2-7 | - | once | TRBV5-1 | CASSLLQTTYEQYF | TGCGCCAGCAGCTTGTTACAAACCACCTACGAGCAGTACTTC
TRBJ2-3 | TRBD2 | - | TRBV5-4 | CASSFGSGTADTQYF | TGTGCCAGCAGCTTCGGTAGCGGGACGGCAGATACGCAGTATTTT
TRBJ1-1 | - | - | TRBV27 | CASSLLGVNTEAFF | TGTGCCAGCAGTTTACTGGGGGTGAACACTGAAGCTTTCTTT
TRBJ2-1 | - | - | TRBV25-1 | CASSDYNGEYNEQFF | TGTGCCAGCAGTGATTATAATGGGGAGTACAATGAGCAGTTCTTC
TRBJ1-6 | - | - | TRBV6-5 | CASSYSMGGSPLHF | TGTGCCAGCAGTTACAGCATGGGCGGTTCACCCCTCCACTTT
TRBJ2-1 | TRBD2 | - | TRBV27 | CASSFGTSSYNEQFF | TGTGCCAGCTCTTTTGGGACTAGCAGTTACAATGAGCAGTTCTTC